One and the same sample provided the 29 T cell receptor beta chains below, sequenced in a study of cytotoxic CD8 clonotypes in ibrutinib-treated CLL. Only in-frame clones appear in the TCRdb table, and some are missing; sequencing was by immunoSEQ multiplex PCR. Of about 63,000 clones in the sample, less than 60% were seen once. The material sequenced was PBMCs, taken after 12 months of ibrutinib treatment. The receptors were sampled from a human donor with chronic lymphocytic leukemia.

This clone has just one count. The V and J genes are TRBV30 and TRBJ1-5, with D tentatively TRBD1 (5 bases). V was trimmed by 1 base and J by 5 bases, leaving 12 bases between them. In germline, CDR1 is GTSNPN, CDR2 SVGIG (reference sequence). CDR3 length: 14 amino acids. The CDR3 DNA is TGTGCCTGGAGTGGAGGAAAAGGGGATCAGCCCCAGCATTTT. Its translation: CAWSGGKGDQPQHF. Full variable domain (outside the CDR3, taken from reference TRBV30 and TRBJ1-5): SQTIHQWPATLVQPVGSPLSLECTVEGTSNPNLYWYRQAAGRGLQLLFYSVGIGQISSEVPQNLSASRPQDRQFILSSKKLLLSDSGFYLCAWSGGKGDQPQHFGDGTRLSIL.

The rearrangement links TRBV28 to TRBJ1-2; D might be TRBD1 (5 bases). Trimming pared 5 bases from V and 3 bases from J, leaving 10 bases between. Germline V gene lookup returns CDR1 MDHEN and CDR2 SYDVKM. There are 13 residues in the CDR3. This CDR3 is CASSEPTDYGYTF. The CDR3 DNA reads TGTGCCAGCAGTGAACCGACAGACTATGGCTACACCTTC.

This clone was observed a few times. V gene TRBV6-1 combines with J gene TRBJ2-2, with D unclear. This CDR3 spans 13 amino acids. The germline gives CDR1 MNHNS, CDR2 SASEGT. V was clipped by 7 bases and J by 0 bases, with 6 bases between them. CDR3 bases: TGTGCCAGCATTGCGTCGAACACCGGGGAGCTGTTTTTT. Translation: CASIASNTGELFF.

This clone was recorded many times. The chain carries TRBV30 and TRBJ1-4, with D possibly TRBD1 on 5 matching bases. The CDR3 totals 18 residues. V was trimmed by 2 bases and J by 7 bases, leaving 26 bases between them. Germline-derived CDR1 and CDR2 are GTSNPN and SVGIG (reference sequence). CDR3 residues: CAWSSTRTSGAGVEKLFF. The DNA of the CDR3 is TGTGCCTGGAGTTCAACACGGACCTCCGGGGCCGGAGTTGAAAAACTGTTTTTT. The full variable domain, with the rest looked up from reference TRBV30 and TRBJ1-4, is SQTIHQWPATLVQPVGSPLSLECTVEGTSNPNLYWYRQAAGRGLQLLFYSVGIGQISSEVPQNLSASRPQDRQFILSSKKLLLSDSGFYLCAWSSTRTSGAGVEKLFFGSGTQLSVL.

The gene calls are TRBV21-1 and TRBJ2-7; TRBD1 was called by the table and not checked on the DNA. TRBV21-1 is given as a pseudogene. There are 18 residues in the CDR3. The CDR3: CASSDKCRDRVRNYEQYF. In nucleotides, the CDR3 is TGTGCCAGCAGCGACAAGTGCCGGGACAGGGTTAGAAACTACGAGCAGTACTTC.

The chain couples TRBV28 to TRBJ1-2; 8 bases align to TRBD1. The CDR3 is 15 residues long. With 2 bases clipped from V and 9 bases from J, the junction kept 11 bases outside the gene matches. CDR1 MDHEN and CDR2 SYDVKM come from the germline V gene. The CDR3 reads CASSLISGTGGRYTF. Here the CDR3 DNA reads TGTGCCAGCAGTTTAATTTCGGGGACAGGCGGTCGCTACACCTTC.

This clone occurred once. The V call is TRBV6-5, the J call TRBJ1-2; 8 bases match TRBD1. CDR1 is MNHEY, CDR2 SVGAGI, per germline. CDR3 length: 15 residues. V trimming: 5 bases; J trimming: 6 bases; junction bases outside the gene matches: 11. The CDR3 DNA follows: TGTGCCAGCAGTGTCTTCAGGGGGCCGCAGAATGGCTACACCTTC. This translates into CASSVFRGPQNGYTF.

The V call is TRBV7-2, the J call TRBJ2-3; 7 bases fit TRBD2. Germline V lookup: CDR1 SGHTA, CDR2 FQGNSA. This CDR3 has 15 amino acids. Losses at the gene ends were 1 base for V and 5 bases for J; bases not matched to a gene: 6. The DNA for the CDR3 is TGTGCCAGCAGCTTAGTGGCGGGAGCGATAGATACGCAGTATTTT. Amino acids: CASSLVAGAIDTQYF.

The V and J genes are TRBV28 and TRBJ2-1, with 9 bases aligning to TRBD2. Germline V gene lookup returns CDR1 MDHEN and CDR2 SYDVKM. The CDR3 consists of 16 residues. After removal of 5 bases from V and 2 bases from J, the junction contained 7 bases not matched to a gene. The CDR3 DNA is TGTGCCAGCAGTCCGTTAGCGGGGGATCCCTACAATGAGCAGTTCTTC. This encodes CASSPLAGDPYNEQFF.

This clone was detected only a few times. The chain is built from TRBV19 and TRBJ1-5, with D possibly being TRBD1 (6 bases). The germline V gene encodes CDR1 LNHDA and CDR2 SQIVND (reference sequence). The CDR3 consists of 13 residues. The CDR3 reads CAGDGGPGEPQHF. CDR3 DNA: TGTGCGGGAGACGGGGGCCCCGGCGAGCCCCAGCATTTT.

The chain employs TRBV11-2 and TRBJ2-5; no clear D. This CDR3 is 14 amino acids long. CDR1 and CDR2 from the germline V gene are SGHAT and FQNNGV. V lost 5 bases to trimming and J lost 1 base, with 11 bases between them. The CDR3 DNA follows: TGTGCCAGCAGCCCACACGGTGGCCAAGAGACCCAGTACTTC. It is translated as CASSPHGGQETQYF.

The chain uses TRBV23-1 and TRBJ2-7; weak D call: TRBD1 (6 bases). TRBV23-1 is an open reading frame, and its role is uncertain. The CDR3 loop spans 16 amino acids. V was cut by 8 bases and J by 0 bases, with 20 bases left in between. The CDR3 sequence: CASPKRTVSISYEQYV. The CDR3 DNA follows: TGCGCCAGCCCGAAACGGACAGTCTCAATCTCCTACGAGCAGTACGTC.

This chain connects TRBV27 to TRBJ2-1; D possibly corresponds to TRBD1 (5 bases). Germline V CDR1 and CDR2: MNHEY, SMNVEV (reference sequence). The CDR3 covers 15 residues. V dropped 3 bases and J dropped 2 bases, with 11 bases sitting between them. CDR3 sequence: CASSFRGPAYNEQFF. As DNA, the CDR3 is TGTGCCAGCAGTTTTAGGGGCCCCGCCTACAATGAGCAGTTCTTC.

V usage is TRBV2 and J usage is TRBJ2-7; D is unclear. Germline assignment: CDR1 SNHLY and CDR2 FYNNEI. V was cut by 2 bases and J by 3 bases, with 14 bases left in between. The CDR3 is made up of 15 amino acids. The CDR3 nucleotides read TGTGCCAGCAGTGAACAAGCTTCGCCCATCTACGAGCAGTACTTC. Translated: CASSEQASPIYEQYF.

The chain recombines TRBV9 with TRBJ2-2, with 8 bases identical to TRBD2. In germline, CDR1 is SGDLS, CDR2 YYNGEE. This CDR3 is built from 17 residues. With V trimmed by 4 bases and J by 4 bases, 12 bases remained unmatched. CDR3 DNA sequence: TGTGCCAGCAGCCCCACTAGCGGCCATACCCCCACCGGGGAGCTGTTTTTT. Its translation is CASSPTSGHTPTGELFF.

This clone was observed a handful of times. The chain combines TRBV5-4 with TRBJ2-3, with TRBD2 matching 10 bases. CDR1 is SGHNT and CDR2 is YYREEE in the germline V gene (reference sequence). CDR3 length: 16 amino acids. The ends lost 4 bases at V and 1 base at J; junction bases unmatched: 6. The CDR3 loop is CASSPGLAARTDTQYF. CDR3 DNA: TGTGCCAGCAGCCCTGGACTAGCGGCGCGCACAGATACGCAGTATTTT.

This chain joins TRBV7-9 and TRBJ1-1, with TRBD1 matching 7 bases. This CDR3 comprises 15 residues. V was clipped by 5 bases and J by 0 bases; unmatched bases: 6. The germline V gene has CDR1 SEHNR and CDR2 FQNEAQ (reference sequence). The CDR3 spells CASSPGTDLNTEAFF. CDR3 bases: TGTGCCAGCAGCCCTGGGACAGATTTGAACACTGAAGCTTTCTTT.

V usage is TRBV27 and J usage is TRBJ2-2; 7 nucleotides line up with TRBD2. CDR3 size: 17 residues. The trim removed 1 base at V and 4 bases at J, leaving 9 bases unmatched. Germline V lookup: CDR1 MNHEY, CDR2 SMNVEV (reference sequence). The CDR3 loop is CASSLWGTNYLTGELFF. In DNA form, the CDR3 reads TGTGCCAGCAGTTTATGGGGGACTAATTACCTCACCGGGGAGCTGTTTTTT.

V is TRBV29-1 and J is TRBJ1-2; 9 nucleotides line up with TRBD1. This CDR3 has 14 amino acids. CDR1 is SQVTM, CDR2 ANQGSEA, per germline. The ends lost 6 bases at V and 5 bases at J; junction bases unmatched: 10. The CDR3 here is CSVSPGQGVYGYTF. The CDR3 nucleotides read TGCAGCGTCTCACCGGGACAGGGAGTTTATGGCTACACCTTC.

The chain links TRBV9 to TRBJ1-1, with D maybe TRBD1 (5 bases). Trimming cost V 0 bases and J 10 bases, with 10 bases left between them. The CDR3 spans 12 residues. CDR1 and CDR2 from the germline V gene are SGDLS and YYNGEE. Here the CDR3 reads CASSVVKGPAFF. The CDR3 nucleotides read TGTGCCAGCAGCGTAGTGAAGGGGCCAGCTTTCTTT.

This clone was seen only once. The genes are TRBV2 and TRBJ2-5; maybe TRBD2 (5 bases). Germline V gene sequence: CDR1 SNHLY, CDR2 FYNNEI. The V end lost 3 bases, the J end lost 2 bases, and 13 bases lay between the germline ends. This CDR3 is 15 amino acids long. The CDR3 protein is CASSDGSSGQETQYF. CDR3 sequence (DNA): TGTGCCAGCAGTGATGGCAGCTCGGGGCAAGAGACCCAGTACTTC.

Turning to this clone: This sequence may be a read error, since a much larger clone differs from it by one base. The chain recombines TRBV7-9 with TRBJ1-2; 9 positions match TRBD1. The CDR3 has 13 amino acids. In germline, CDR1 is SEHNR, CDR2 FQNEAQ (reference sequence). V dropped 3 bases and J dropped 8; count of bases not matched to a gene: 4. This CDR3 reads CASSLRQGGGYTF. Here the CDR3 DNA reads TGTGCCAGCAGCTTGAGACAGGGGGGCGGCTACACCTTC.

The chain carries TRBV18 and TRBJ2-7; possible D gene TRBD1, 5 bases. V dropped 2 bases and J dropped 0 bases, with 17 bases sitting between them. Germline V gene data show CDR1 as KGHSH and CDR2 as LQKENI. The CDR3 covers 17 residues. This chain's CDR3 is CASSPYPPGPTSYEQYF. Written as DNA, the CDR3 is TGTGCCAGCTCACCATATCCCCCAGGGCCAACCTCCTACGAGCAGTACTTC.

This chain uses TRBV11-2 with TRBJ2-5; D gene uncertain. Germline lookup yields CDR1 SGHAT and CDR2 FQNNGV. This CDR3 spans 11 amino acids. V was clipped by 4 bases and J by 5 bases, with 5 bases between them. CDR3 nucleotide sequence: TGTGCCAGCAGCTGGCGGGAGACCCAGTACTTC. Amino acid sequence: CASSWRETQYF. The full variable domain, with the rest looked up from reference TRBV11-2 and TRBJ2-5, is EAGVAQSPRYKIIEKRQSVAFWCNPISGHATLYWYQQILGQGPKLLIQFQNNGVVDDSQLPKDRFSAERLKGVDSTLKIQPAKLEDSAVYLCASSWRETQYFGPGTRLLVL.

This clone has ten or more counts. Different DNA sequences within this sample yield the same CDR3. This chain connects TRBV28 to TRBJ1-6, with a tentative D call TRBD1 (6 bases). V lost 1 base to trimming and J lost 7 bases, with 14 bases between them. This CDR3 is built from 16 residues. Germline loops: CDR1 MDHEN, CDR2 SYDVKM. CDR3 DNA sequence: TGTGCCAGCAGTTTATACCAGGGGTGGACGAATTCACCCCTCCACTTT. Amino acids: CASSLYQGWTNSPLHF.

The chain carries TRBV15 and TRBJ2-5; TRBD2 matches 11 bases. CDR1 and CDR2 (germline): LNHNV, YYDKDF (reference sequence). The CDR3 extends over 16 amino acids. V lost 4 bases, J lost 1 base, and 5 bases stayed unmatched. CDR3: CATSNLAGGGQETQYF. In DNA, the CDR3 is TGTGCCACCAGCAACTTAGCGGGAGGGGGCCAAGAGACCCAGTACTTC. The variable domain in full, completed from reference TRBV15 and TRBJ2-5, reads DAMVIQNPRYQVTQFGKPVTLSCSQTLNHNVMYWYQQKSSQAPKLLFHYYDKDFNNEADTPDNFQSRRPNTSFCFLDIRSPGLGDTAMYLCATSNLAGGGQETQYFGPGTRLLVL.

A remark on this clone: At one of its ends the junction is not consistent with the germline gene, which may arise from a read error. The chain links TRBV11-2 to TRBJ1-2; possible D gene TRBD1, 5 bases. Germline values: CDR1 SGHAT, CDR2 FQNNGV. The length of the CDR3 is 12 residues. In DNA form, the CDR3 reads TGTGCCAGCAGCTTAGATAGGGGCCCACCTTTCTTC. It translates to CASSLDRGPPFF. Variable domain in full (rest from reference TRBV11-2 and TRBJ1-2): EAGVAQSPRYKIIEKRQSVAFWCNPISGHATLYWYQQILGQGPKLLIQFQNNGVVDDSQLPKDRFSAERLKGVDSTLKIQPAKLEDSAVYLCASSLDRGPPFFGSGTRLTVV.

This chain links TRBV2 with TRBJ1-5, with TRBD1 matching over 8 bases. CDR1 is SNHLY and CDR2 is FYNNEI in the germline V gene. The CDR3 loop spans 14 amino acids. Unmatched junction bases numbered 2, after V lost 3 bases and J lost 4 bases. In DNA form, the CDR3 reads TGTGCCAGCAGTGATAACAGGGGGAATCAGCCCCAGCATTTT. It specifies CASSDNRGNQPQHF.

The table lists this clone with many counts. The chain employs TRBV7-9 and TRBJ2-5; TRBD2 might be the D (6 bases). Per germline, CDR1 SEHNR and CDR2 FQNEAQ (reference sequence). The CDR3 is 13 amino acids. Trimming cost V 3 bases and J 5 bases, with 10 bases left between them. CDR3 protein: CASSFSGEETQYF. As DNA, the CDR3 is TGTGCCAGCAGCTTCTCGGGGGAGGAGACCCAGTACTTC. The whole variable domain, filled in from reference TRBV7-9 and TRBJ2-5, reads DTGVSQNPRHKITKRGQNVTFRCDPISEHNRLYWYRQTLGQGPEFLTYFQNEAQLEKSRLLSDRFSAERPKGSFSTLEIQRTEQGDSAMYLCASSFSGEETQYFGPGTRLLVL.